This T cell receptor beta chain was documented in a study of control samples from healthy donors and cancer patients. The method was immunoSEQ multiplex PCR; TCRdb's version includes in-frame clones alone and lacks a portion of them. The sample lists 150,000 to 200,000 clones; 90% to 95% were seen once. Germline trimming cut 6 bases from V and 7 bases from J; bases unmatched to any gene: 2. The CDR3 runs 13 residues. The V gene's germline CDR1 is SGHRS and CDR2 YFSETQ. The chain joins TRBV5-1 to TRBJ1-6, with 9 nucleotides matching TRBD1. This TCR came from a woman in her 30s in good health. Sequencing used blood. The CDR3 sequence is CASKTGGNSPLHF. In DNA form, the CDR3 reads TGCGCCAGCAAGACAGGGGGAAATTCACCCCTCCACTTT.